This T cell receptor (beta chain) was sequenced for a study of cytomegalovirus exposure and HLA in healthy donors. In germline, CDR1 is SGHDT, CDR2 YYEEEE. The CDR3 contains 16 residues. V lost 4 bases and J 3 bases, leaving 16 bases between the germline ends. Vbeta (60) and Jbeta (13) primers were used in the PCR. Data came from immunoSEQ multiplex PCR; TCRdb stores just in-frame clones and leaves some out. This sample has about 170,000 clones; 82% occur once, and the top ten carry more than 0.75%. This receptor was taken from a girl aged 2 to 9 in good health and CMV-seropositive. The chain combines TRBV5-6 with TRBJ2-2; D remains unclear. Sequenced sample: PBMCs. CDR3 nucleotide sequence: TGTGCCAGCAGCATTGGTACTCTCCCCTACACCGGGGAGCTGTTTTTT. This translates into CASSIGTLPYTGELFF.